The next 30 T cell receptor beta chains were all read from a single sample in a study of T cell responses to AZD1222 COVID-19 vaccine. Clones were sequenced by immunoSEQ multiplex PCR, and TCRdb holds only the in-frame ones, with some missing. The sample holds about 150,000 clones, roughly 94% seen once. Here the sequenced sample was peripheral blood, taken on day 0 of AZD1222 vaccination. These receptors originate from an adult in good health.

V and J are TRBV6-5 and TRBJ1-4; 10 bases map to TRBD1. With V trimmed by 7 bases and J by 7 bases, 6 bases remained unmatched. Germline CDR1 MNHEY, CDR2 SVGAGI. This CDR3 is built from 14 residues. This CDR3 is CASNPDRGTEKLFF. The CDR3 region has the DNA TGTGCCAGCAACCCGGACAGGGGGACTGAAAAACTGTTTTTT.

Worth noting for this clone: The junction departs from the called germline gene at one end, perhaps through a read error. The chain joins TRBV28 to TRBJ1-6; D is perhaps TRBD1 (5 bases). Germline CDR1 is MDHEN and CDR2 is SYDVKM. This CDR3 has 14 amino acids. The CDR3 spells CASTLDRSNSPLHF. The CDR3 DNA is TGTGCCAGCACTTTAGACAGATCGAATTCACCCCTCCACTTT.

J is TRBJ1-2 and V is TRBV9; the match to TRBD1 covers 12 bases. The CDR3 sequence is 19 residues long. CDR1 SGDLS and CDR2 YYNGEE come from the germline V gene. J gave up 4 bases and V 3 bases, and 16 bases lay outside the gene matches. The CDR3 sequence: CASSAPSPGTGGAGYGYTF. CDR3 DNA: TGTGCCAGCAGCGCCCCTTCCCCGGGGACAGGGGGCGCTGGCTATGGCTACACCTTC.

The chain carries TRBV20-1 and TRBJ1-4; a possible D gene is TRBD1 (6 bases). Trimming took 3 bases from V and 5 from J, leaving 13 bases between them. Per the germline V gene, CDR1 is DFQATT and CDR2 is SNEGSKA (reference sequence). The CDR3 runs 14 residues. This CDR3 reads CSASPGGANEKLFF. The CDR3 bases are TGCAGTGCTAGTCCGGGGGGGGCAAATGAAAAACTGTTTTTT.

This clone was seen a single time. The chain joins TRBV5-1 to TRBJ2-5; 14 nucleotides agree with TRBD2. CDR3 length equals 16 residues. The trim removed 3 bases at V and 1 base at J, leaving 2 bases unmatched. Germline V gene sequence: CDR1 SGHRS, CDR2 YFSETQ. CDR3 in DNA: TGCGCCAGCAGCTGGGGACTAGCGGGGGCCCAAGAGACCCAGTACTTC. Its protein product is CASSWGLAGAQETQYF.

Written as DNA, the CDR3 is TGCGCCAGCAGCTTGGTAGACACCGGCTCCTCGTCCTACAATGAGCAGTTCTTC. Translating gives CASSLVDTGSSSYNEQFF. The chain is built from TRBV5-1 and TRBJ2-1; D is uncertain. V shed 0 bases and J shed 1 base, with 17 bases lying between them. The germline V gene encodes CDR1 SGHRS and CDR2 YFSETQ. This CDR3 comprises 18 residues. The complete variable domain, with remaining parts taken from reference TRBV5-1 and TRBJ2-1, reads KAGVTQTPRYLIKTRGQQVTLSCSPISGHRSVSWYQQTPGQGLQFLFEYFSETQRNKGNFPGRFSGRQFSNSRSEMNVSTLELGDSALYLCASSLVDTGSSSYNEQFFGPGTRLTVL.

With regard to this clone: The junction departs from germline at one end; a sequencing error may be responsible. The chain links TRBV9 to TRBJ1-5; D gene ambiguous. CDR3 length equals 15 residues. Germline V CDR1 and CDR2: SGDLS, YYNGEE. CDR3 region: CASSVAGNSYQPQHF. DNA for the CDR3: TGTGCCAGCAGCGTAGCGGGGAATAGCTATCAGCCCCAGCATTTT. Looking up the rest from reference TRBV9 and TRBJ1-5 gives the full variable domain: DSGVTQTPKHLITATGQRVTLRCSPRSGDLSVYWYQQSLDQGLQFLIQYYNGEERAKGNILERFSAQQFPDLHSELNLSSLELGDSALYFCASSVAGNSYQPQHFGDGTRLSIL.

The chain links TRBV4-2 to TRBJ1-5; 7 bases fit TRBD1. Germline loops: CDR1 LGHNA, CDR2 YNFKEQ. After removal of 5 bases from V and 0 bases from J, the junction contained 4 bases not matched to a gene. The CDR3 loop spans 15 amino acids. For the CDR3, the DNA is TGTGCCAGCAGCTCGACAGGGTATAGCAATCAGCCCCAGCATTTT. As protein: CASSSTGYSNQPQHF.

This chain uses TRBV6-5 with TRBJ2-3; 8 bases are a match to TRBD1. In germline, CDR1 is MNHEY, CDR2 SVGAGI. With V trimmed by 5 bases and J by 4 bases, 5 bases remained unmatched. There are 14 residues in the CDR3. This CDR3 reads CASSRQGSPDTQYF. DNA of the CDR3: TGTGCCAGCAGTAGACAGGGGAGTCCAGATACGCAGTATTTT.

The genes are TRBV27 and TRBJ1-4; D is perhaps TRBD1 (5 bases). Germline loops: CDR1 MNHEY, CDR2 SMNVEV (reference sequence). This CDR3 is 16 amino acids long. V was trimmed by 6 bases and J by 0 bases, leaving 14 bases between them. This CDR3 is CASSLRDPSTNEKLFF. DNA of the CDR3: TGTGCCAGCAGCCTCAGGGACCCTTCAACTAATGAAAAACTGTTTTTT.

The rearrangement links TRBV14 to TRBJ2-3; possible D gene TRBD2, 6 bases. The CDR3 loop spans 16 amino acids. Trimming shortened V by 4 bases and J by 3 bases, and 17 bases separated the two germline ends. The germline CDR1 and CDR2 sequences are SGHDN and FVKESK. Here the CDR3 reads CASSLLSGSETDTQYF. DNA of the CDR3: TGTGCCAGCAGCCTGCTCTCCGGGAGTGAGACAGATACGCAGTATTTT.

This clone appeared a single time. V usage is TRBV3-1 (or the pseudogene TRBV3-2) and J usage is TRBJ1-4, with a weak D call TRBD1 (6 bases). Germline CDR1 is LGHDT and CDR2 is YNNKEL (reference sequence). Trimming cost V 6 bases and J 5 bases, with 16 bases left between them. The CDR3 runs to 15 residues. The CDR3 nucleotides read TGTGCCAGCAGGAACGTATGGGGACAAAATGAAAAACTGTTTTTT. This sequence encodes CASRNVWGQNEKLFF.

Notes on this clone: A junction end diverges from the germline sequence, so it may reflect a read error. The J gene is TRBJ2-1, the V gene TRBV7-3; TRBD1 aligns across 10 bases. Germline V gives CDR1 SGHTA, CDR2 FQGTGA. This CDR3 has 16 residues. The CDR3: CASSLTRDRGYNEQFF. CDR3 DNA sequence: TGTGCCAGCAGCCTAACCCGGGACAGGGGTTACAATGAGCAGTTCTTC.

The chain employs TRBV28 and TRBJ2-6, with a tentative D call TRBD2 (7 bases). Trimming cost V 6 bases and J 4 bases, with 19 bases left between them. Looked up from germline, CDR1 is MDHEN and CDR2 is SYDVKM. The length of the CDR3 is 17 residues. The CDR3 DNA is TGTGCCAGCAGCCAACGGGGGGCGGGGGCCGGGGCCAACGTCCTGACTTTC. This codes for CASSQRGAGAGANVLTF.

This clone was detected once. The V call is TRBV12-3 or TRBV12-4, the J call TRBJ2-3; no firm D call. Trimming left V 7 bases short and J 0 bases short, with 8 bases between. The CDR3 contains 13 residues. The CDR3 DNA is TGTGCCAGCACCATACGAAGCACAGATACGCAGTATTTT. Its protein is CASTIRSTDTQYF.

The genes are TRBV28 and TRBJ1-6; D is ambiguous. In germline, CDR1 is MDHEN, CDR2 SYDVKM. The V end lost 7 bases, the J end lost 7 bases, and 14 bases lay between the germline ends. CDR3 size: 14 residues. DNA of the CDR3: TGTGCCAGCACCTCGGACCCGACCAATTCACCCCTCCACTTT. Protein: CASTSDPTNSPLHF.

The rearrangement links TRBV27 to TRBJ2-1, with a possible D match to TRBD2 (6 bases). CDR1 and CDR2 (germline): MNHEY, SMNVEV (reference sequence). This CDR3 spans 11 amino acids. Trimming shortened V by 7 bases and J by 9 bases, and 10 bases separated the two germline ends. The CDR3 DNA sequence: TGTGCCAGCACATATAGCGGTGAGCAGTTCTTC. It yields the protein CASTYSGEQFF.

The chain employs TRBV29-1 and TRBJ2-6; D ambiguous. The CDR3 extends over 16 amino acids. Germline CDR1 SQVTM, CDR2 ANQGSEA. Trimming stripped 2 bases from V and 0 bases from J, with 11 bases between. Here the CDR3 DNA reads TGCAGCGTTGAAACAGACCACCCCTCTGGGGCCAACGTCCTGACTTTC. Encoded protein: CSVETDHPSGANVLTF. Full variable domain (missing parts from reference TRBV29-1 and TRBJ2-6): SAVISQKPSRDICQRGTSLTIQCQVDSQVTMMFWYRQQPGQSLTLIATANQGSEATYESGFVIDKFPISRPNLTFSTLTVSNMSPEDSSIYLCSVETDHPSGANVLTFGAGSRLTVL.

The chain has TRBV10-3 and TRBJ2-1; no clear D. V was clipped by 4 bases and J by 9 bases, with 13 bases between them. The CDR3 runs to 13 residues. The germline CDR1 and CDR2 sequences are ENHRY and SYGVKD. The CDR3 region is CAISGLHGGEQFF. The DNA for the CDR3 is TGTGCCATCAGTGGTTTACACGGCGGTGAGCAGTTCTTC.

The rearrangement joins TRBV7-9 to TRBJ1-2; D perhaps matches TRBD1 (6 bases). Trimming removed 1 base at V and 4 bases at J, with 10 bases between. The CDR3 consists of 14 residues. Germline lookup yields CDR1 SEHNR and CDR2 FQNEAQ (reference sequence). The CDR3 spells CASSLEGQFYGYTF. In DNA form, the CDR3 reads TGTGCCAGCAGCTTAGAGGGACAATTCTATGGCTACACCTTC.

The V gene is TRBV7-9, the J gene TRBJ2-2; 10 bases align to TRBD1. Germline assignment: CDR1 SEHNR and CDR2 FQNEAQ (reference sequence). After removal of 5 bases from V and 6 bases from J, the junction contained 9 bases not matched to a gene. CDR3 length: 16 residues. The CDR3 region is CASSPRTGGTAGELFF. Written as DNA, the CDR3 is TGTGCCAGCAGCCCTCGGACAGGGGGGACTGCCGGGGAGCTGTTTTTT.

This sequence joins TRBV19 and TRBJ1-1, with TRBD1 matching over 10 bases. V shed 5 bases and J 3 bases; nucleotides not matched to a gene: 9. Germline-derived CDR1 and CDR2 are LNHDA and SQIVND (reference sequence). The CDR3 contains 16 residues. The CDR3 nucleotides are TGTGCCAGTAGTGCTCGGGACAGGGGAAGGTACACTGAAGCTTTCTTT. Encoded protein: CASSARDRGRYTEAFF.

V is TRBV29-1 and J is TRBJ2-1, with D unresolved. This CDR3 has 13 residues. Germline CDR1 SQVTM, CDR2 ANQGSEA. V lost 2 bases to trimming and J lost 4 bases, with 9 bases between them. The CDR3 loop reads CSVEWAGYNEQFF. CDR3 coding DNA: TGCAGCGTTGAATGGGCAGGATACAATGAGCAGTTCTTC.

This clone has a handful of counts. This likely comes from a read error, as the CDR3 has no conserved phenylalanine or tryptophan at its end. Because the CDR3's place on the DNA is in doubt, the DNA is left out and the CDR3 is given as listed by TCRdb. The rearrangement joins TRBV6-1 to TRBJ1-1; the tabulated D call, TRBD1, remains unverified against the DNA. The CDR3 region is 12 residues in length, termini included. Germline V gene sequence: CDR1 MNHNS, CDR2 SASEGT. The CDR3 here is CASSEPPGGVFI.

This clone appeared a few times. The genes are TRBV2 and TRBJ2-7; no clear D gene. Trimming removed 10 bases from V and 4 bases from J, with 17 bases in between. Germline CDR1 SNHLY, CDR2 FYNNEI. The CDR3 sequence is 13 residues long. The CDR3 DNA sequence: TGTGCCACCGGACCGCCCCTAGATTACGAGCAGTACGTC. Its translation: CATGPPLDYEQYV.

V usage is TRBV2 and J usage is TRBJ1-1; perhaps TRBD1 as D (6 bases). Per germline, CDR1 SNHLY and CDR2 FYNNEI. The V and J ends lost 6 bases and 11 bases respectively, with 22 bases between them. The CDR3 is 14 residues long. CDR3 protein: CASSTDRRGSGAFF. DNA for the CDR3: TGTGCCAGCAGCACGGACAGAAGGGGCTCAGGTGCTTTCTTT.

This clone was seen once. This chain connects TRBV4-1 to TRBJ1-4; 7 positions agree with TRBD1. This CDR3 is built from 14 residues. Germline CDR1 reads MGHRA; CDR2 reads YSYEKL. V lost 6 bases and J lost 3; bases outside the gene matches: 4. The CDR3, as DNA: TGCGCCAGCAGTCTGACAGGGCCTAATGAAAAACTGTTTTTT. Its translation: CASSLTGPNEKLFF.

In DNA, the CDR3 is TGTGCCAGCAGCCCAACCGGGTCGGGACGGGGTTCACCCCTCCACTTT. It specifies CASSPTGSGRGSPLHF. The V gene is TRBV3-1 (or the pseudogene TRBV3-2), the J gene TRBJ1-6; the D gene is possibly TRBD1 (5 bases). Trimming pared 4 bases from V and 9 bases from J, leaving 19 bases between. CDR1 and CDR2 (germline): LGHDT, YNNKEL (reference sequence). This CDR3 is 16 amino acids long.

This chain connects TRBV5-1 to TRBJ1-4; D is unclear. Germline V gives CDR1 SGHRS, CDR2 YFSETQ. The CDR3 runs to 17 residues. V lost 7 bases and J lost 2, with 21 bases in between. This chain's CDR3 is CASSSRGSSLTNEKLFF. The DNA for the CDR3 is TGCGCCAGCTCGAGCCGGGGTTCCAGCTTGACTAATGAAAAACTGTTTTTT.

The V gene is TRBV4-1, the J gene TRBJ1-2, with TRBD1 matching over 7 bases. Germline V lookup: CDR1 MGHRA, CDR2 YSYEKL. J lost 5 bases, V lost 3 bases, and 6 bases had no gene match. The CDR3 covers 14 residues. CDR3 residues: CASSQTGSLYGYTF. CDR3 sequence (DNA): TGCGCCAGCAGCCAGACAGGGTCCCTATATGGCTACACCTTC.